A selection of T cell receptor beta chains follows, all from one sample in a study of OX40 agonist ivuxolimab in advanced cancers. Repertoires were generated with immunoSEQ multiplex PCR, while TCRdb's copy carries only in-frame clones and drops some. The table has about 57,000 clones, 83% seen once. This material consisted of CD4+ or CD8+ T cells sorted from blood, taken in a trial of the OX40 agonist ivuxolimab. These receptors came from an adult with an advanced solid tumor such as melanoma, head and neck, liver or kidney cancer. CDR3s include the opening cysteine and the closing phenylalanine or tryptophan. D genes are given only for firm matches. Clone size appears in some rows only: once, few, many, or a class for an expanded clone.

cdr3_nt: TGTGCCAGCAGTTACAGGGTCAATCAGCCCCAGCATTTT
cdr3_aa: CASSYRVNQPQHF
clone_size: NA
j_call: TRBJ1-5
v_call: TRBV6-6
d_call: NA

cdr3_nt: TGTGCCATCAGTGAAGGAGAGACCCAGTACTTC
cdr3_aa: CAISEGETQYF
clone_size: few
j_call: TRBJ2-5
v_call: TRBV10-3
d_call: NA

cdr3_nt: TGTGCCAGCAGCGGAGGGGTGAGGACTGAAGCTTTCTTT
cdr3_aa: CASSGGVRTEAFF
clone_size: NA
j_call: TRBJ1-1
v_call: TRBV5-6
d_call: NA

cdr3_nt: TGTGCCAGCAGCTTTCGGGGGGTAAATGAGCAGTTCTTC
cdr3_aa: CASSFRGVNEQFF
clone_size: NA
j_call: TRBJ2-1
v_call: TRBV5-4
d_call: TRBD2

cdr3_nt: TGTGCCAGTAGTATAGATCGTTCCCAGCCCCAGCATTTT
cdr3_aa: CASSIDRSQPQHF
clone_size: once
j_call: TRBJ1-5
v_call: TRBV19
d_call: NA

cdr3_nt: TGTGCCAGCAGCGCCCAAACAGGGGTTACTGAAGCTTTCTTT
cdr3_aa: CASSAQTGVTEAFF
clone_size: NA
j_call: TRBJ1-1
v_call: TRBV9
d_call: TRBD1

cdr3_nt: TGCGCCAGCAGCTTGGGGCAGGGGGCTTACGAGCAGTACTTC
cdr3_aa: CASSLGQGAYEQYF
clone_size: NA
j_call: TRBJ2-7
v_call: TRBV5-1
d_call: TRBD1

cdr3_nt: TGTGCCAGCAGCCCCCGGACAGGACCTAACTCACCCCTCCACTTT
cdr3_aa: CASSPRTGPNSPLHF
clone_size: NA
j_call: TRBJ1-6
v_call: TRBV7-3
d_call: TRBD1

cdr3_nt: TGTGCCAGTAGTCCCACCCTCAATCAGCCCCAGCATTTT
cdr3_aa: CASSPTLNQPQHF
clone_size: NA
j_call: TRBJ1-5
v_call: TRBV19
d_call: NA

cdr3_nt: TGTGCCAGCAGAGGGTCTCCAACCACCGGGGAGCTGTTTTTT
cdr3_aa: CASRGSPTTGELFF
clone_size: NA
j_call: TRBJ2-2
v_call: TRBV7-3
d_call: NA

cdr3_nt: TGCGCCAGCAGTGGACAGGGGCATCAGCCCCAGCATTTT
cdr3_aa: CASSGQGHQPQHF
clone_size: NA
j_call: TRBJ1-5
v_call: TRBV10-2
d_call: TRBD1

cdr3_nt: TGTGCCTGGAGTGTAGGGTGGGGGCGTAATCAGCCCCAGCATTTT
cdr3_aa: CAWSVGWGRNQPQHF
clone_size: few
j_call: TRBJ1-5
v_call: TRBV30
d_call: NA

cdr3_nt: TGTGCCAGTAGTATGGGGGTCGATCAGCCCCAGCATTTT
cdr3_aa: CASSMGVDQPQHF
clone_size: NA
j_call: TRBJ1-5
v_call: TRBV19
d_call: NA

cdr3_nt: TGCGCCAGCAGCATAATCAACCGGGACTTGGATGAGCAGTTCTTC
cdr3_aa: CASSIINRDLDEQFF
clone_size: NA
j_call: TRBJ2-1
v_call: TRBV5-1
d_call: NA

cdr3_nt: TGTGCCAGCAGCCCCAGGACAGGGCGGAACGAGCAGTACTTC
cdr3_aa: CASSPRTGRNEQYF
clone_size: NA
j_call: TRBJ2-7
v_call: TRBV7-2
d_call: TRBD1

cdr3_nt: TGTGCCAGCAGCCGCTGGCAGGCCGCGGAAAAACTGTTTTTT
cdr3_aa: CASSRWQAAEKLFF
clone_size: NA
j_call: TRBJ1-4
v_call: TRBV5-6
d_call: NA

cdr3_nt: TGCGCCAGCAGCTTGGTCCTCGAGGGAGGGGAGCTGTTTTTT
cdr3_aa: CASSLVLEGGELFF
clone_size: NA
j_call: TRBJ2-2
v_call: TRBV5-1
d_call: NA

cdr3_nt: TGTGCCAGCAGGCATCTAGCGGGTAGCACAGATACGCAGTATTTT
cdr3_aa: CASRHLAGSTDTQYF
clone_size: few
j_call: TRBJ2-3
v_call: TRBV6-6
d_call: TRBD2

cdr3_nt: TGTGCGGATAGCAGTCAGCTTTCTAGAACTGAAGCTTTCTTT
cdr3_aa: CADSSQLSRTEAFF
clone_size: NA
j_call: TRBJ1-1
v_call: TRBV2
d_call: NA

cdr3_nt: TGTGCCAGCAGTGACGTCTCCTCACCCCTCCACTTT
cdr3_aa: CASSDVSSPLHF
clone_size: NA
j_call: TRBJ1-6
v_call: TRBV6-6
d_call: NA

cdr3_nt: TGTGCCAGCACAGGGGCGGGATTGGGCCAAGAGACCCAGTACTTC
cdr3_aa: CASTGAGLGQETQYF
clone_size: NA
j_call: TRBJ2-5
v_call: TRBV7-6
d_call: NA

cdr3_nt: TGTGCCAGCAGCCACGGCGGGGGATCCTACGAGCAGTACTTC
cdr3_aa: CASSHGGGSYEQYF
clone_size: few
j_call: TRBJ2-7
v_call: TRBV4-2
d_call: TRBD2

cdr3_nt: TGTGCCAGTAGGCGAGGGTTCCAACAGGCGATGATTGAAAAACTGTTTTTT
cdr3_aa: CASRRGFQQAMIEKLFF
clone_size: few
j_call: TRBJ1-4
v_call: TRBV19
d_call: NA

cdr3_nt: TGTGCCAGTATCCCGACAGATGGATTTGGCTACACCTTC
cdr3_aa: CASIPTDGFGYTF
clone_size: NA
j_call: TRBJ1-2
v_call: TRBV19
d_call: NA

cdr3_nt: TGTGCCGCGGCCCAGGGACTAGCGGGAGATTCATCCTTCTTC
cdr3_aa: CAAAQGLAGDSSFF
clone_size: NA
j_call: TRBJ2-1
v_call: TRBV30
d_call: TRBD2

cdr3_nt: TGTGCCAGCAGCGTAGACAGAAGCTCCTACAATGAGCAGTTCTTC
cdr3_aa: CASSVDRSSYNEQFF
clone_size: few
j_call: TRBJ2-1
v_call: TRBV7-3
d_call: NA

cdr3_nt: TGTGCCAGAAGAAGAGGGGAACATAATTCACCCCTCCACTTT
cdr3_aa: CARRRGEHNSPLHF
clone_size: NA
j_call: TRBJ1-6
v_call: TRBV2
d_call: NA

cdr3_nt: TGTGCCAGCAGTGGAGTGAAGGGGACGGCTTTCTTT
cdr3_aa: CASSGVKGTAFF
clone_size: once
j_call: TRBJ1-1
v_call: TRBV6-1
d_call: NA

cdr3_nt: TGTGCCAGCAGCCAAATTACCCGGGTAGACACTGAAGCTTTCTTT
cdr3_aa: CASSQITRVDTEAFF
clone_size: medium-sized
j_call: TRBJ1-1
v_call: TRBV14
d_call: NA

cdr3_nt: TGTGCCAGCAGTTTCGGGGCCAATGAGCAGTTCTTC
cdr3_aa: CASSFGANEQFF
clone_size: NA
j_call: TRBJ2-1
v_call: TRBV27
d_call: NA

cdr3_nt: TGTGCCAGCACTTCGAGGGTGGCAGCTTTCTTT
cdr3_aa: CASTSRVAAFF
clone_size: NA
j_call: TRBJ1-1
v_call: TRBV6-5
d_call: NA

cdr3_nt: TGTGCCATCAGTGAGCCTGGACAGGGGATAACTGAAGCTTTCTTT
cdr3_aa: CAISEPGQGITEAFF
clone_size: NA
j_call: TRBJ1-1
v_call: TRBV10-3
d_call: TRBD1

cdr3_nt: TGTGCCAGCGGACCCCCTGGACAGAAATTCACAGATACGCAGTATTTT
cdr3_aa: CASGPPGQKFTDTQYF
clone_size: NA
j_call: TRBJ2-3
v_call: TRBV9
d_call: NA

cdr3_nt: TGTGCCAGCAGAGAGAGAGGGTCGGGACTCCAAGAGACCCAGTACTTC
cdr3_aa: CASRERGSGLQETQYF
clone_size: NA
j_call: TRBJ2-5
v_call: TRBV7-9
d_call: NA

cdr3_nt: TGTGCCAGCAGCTTTGACGGGTATAGGTACTTC
cdr3_aa: CASSFDGYRYF
clone_size: NA
j_call: TRBJ2-7
v_call: TRBV7-2
d_call: NA

cdr3_nt: TGTGCCACCAGCCGGAATATTGGTCTCTCCTACAATGAGCAGTTCTTC
cdr3_aa: CATSRNIGLSYNEQFF
clone_size: NA
j_call: TRBJ2-1
v_call: TRBV27
d_call: NA